Reported below is one TCR beta chain. The antigen remains unidentified. TCRdb analysed the 5' RACE reads with MiXCR anew, one entry per CDR3 protein. In the table there are some 330,000 distinct CDR3 sequences, approximately 9.1% of which are singletons. The data were obtained in a study of identical twins. Overall study findings and caveats: Excess sharing by twins proved weaker in beta out-of-frame sequences. Out-of-frame alpha sequences common to twins were enriched for low generation probability.

CDR1 SGHNT and CDR2 YENEEA come from the germline V gene. This CDR3 is built from 14 residues. Trimming took off 7 bases at V and 7 bases at J, with 16 bases between the two ends. The J gene is TRBJ2-2, the V gene TRBV11-3; no clear D. Sequenced input: naive T cells sorted from blood. This TCR was recovered from a woman aged 50 to 65 in good health. This chain's CDR3 is CASTPHRAFGELFF. CDR3 sequence (DNA): TGTGCCAGCACCCCTCACCGAGCTTTCGGGGAGCTGTTTTTT.